This T cell receptor beta chain was sequenced for a study of lymphopenia after photon versus proton radiotherapy. Points from the study as a whole: Post-nadir diversity loss with photons came from oligoclonal expansion, particularly CD8+ Temra cells. A bigger post-nadir fall in TCR diversity correlated inversely with survival time in deceased patients. Survival link was tested only in deceased patients; proton benefit remains a possibility.

The data were produced by immunoSEQ multiplex PCR, yet TCRdb's version contains in-frame clones alone and is incomplete. The sample includes about 45,000 clones, around 86% of them seen just once. CDR1 MGHRA and CDR2 YSYEKL come from the germline V gene. The CDR3 is 19 residues long. V lost 1 base, J lost 2 bases, and 11 bases stayed unmatched. A word on this clone: Antigen unknown.

The chain uses TRBV4-1 and TRBJ2-2; TRBD2 aligns across 9 bases. The sample was peripheral blood, taken from a patient treated with photon-based radiotherapy. The clonotype originates from a man aged 35-49 years with gastric cancer. CDR3 in DNA: TGCGCCAGCAGCCAAGTAGCTGGGGCTAGCGGGGTAAACACCGGGGAGCTGTTTTTT. Protein: CASSQVAGASGVNTGELFF.